This is a list of T cell receptor beta chains from one sample in a study of CD8 T cells in ankylosing spondylitis. TCRdb recomputed calls from the 5' RACE reads with MiXCR, one row per CDR3 protein. The sample carries 300,000 to 400,000 distinct CDR3 sequences, around 20% recorded once. Sequencing used blood, either unsorted or a sorted T cell fraction (not recorded which). The receptors originated from a male donor with ankylosing spondylitis or in good health (not recorded which). Each CDR3 is given with its conserved first and last residue. The D gene is left open where the match is weak.

V,J,D,CDR3
TRBV7-9,TRBJ2-3,NA,CASNPARTGADTQYF
TRBV6-5,TRBJ2-2,TRBD2,CASSYGSAGGPGELFF
TRBV11-2,TRBJ1-5,NA,CASSWGSGGNQPQHF
TRBV4-1,TRBJ2-1,TRBD1,CASSQEPTGDNEQFF
TRBV10-3,TRBJ1-4,NA,CAISESPEKLFF
TRBV12-3/TRBV12-4,TRBJ2-1,NA,CASRLTSGPPYNEQFF
TRBV4-1,TRBJ2-1,NA,CASSQDLRTYHNEQFF
TRBV9,TRBJ2-1,NA,CASSPSSASYNEQFF
TRBV4-1,TRBJ2-5,NA,CASSRVADNQETQYF
TRBV7-6,TRBJ2-3,NA,CASSFSLSLGDTQYF
TRBV12-3/TRBV12-4,TRBJ1-5,TRBD1,CASSLLAGGDNQPQHF
TRBV28,TRBJ2-3,NA,CASSWRGPDTQYF
TRBV12-3/TRBV12-4,TRBJ2-1,NA,CASSTGPGNEQFF
TRBV12-3/TRBV12-4,TRBJ2-3,NA,CASSLGSPDTQYF
TRBV5-6,TRBJ2-5,NA,CASSPLGGRGRETQYF
TRBV9,TRBJ1-1,TRBD1,CASSEGQGPNTEAFF
TRBV14,TRBJ1-1,NA,CASSRPLVFLRNTEAFF
TRBV18,TRBJ2-3,TRBD1,CASSPQERTGIADTQYF
TRBV7-9,TRBJ1-2,NA,CASSLEDNGVYGYTF
TRBV15,TRBJ2-3,TRBD2,CATSRARGGGIIDTQYF
TRBV15,TRBJ2-7,TRBD1,CATSRGQVSYEQYF
TRBV3-1,TRBJ2-2,TRBD1,CASSLDRGRTGELFF
TRBV7-2,TRBJ1-2,NA,CASSLVLGDYGYTF
TRBV12-3/TRBV12-4,TRBJ2-5,TRBD2,CASTNTTGGGTQYF
TRBV27,TRBJ2-7,NA,CASSPRTRQVHEQYF